Listed below are T cell receptor beta chains from one sample, sequenced in a study of patients and donors after allogeneic stem cell transplantation. Each CDR3 protein gets one entry after TCRdb re-called the RT-PCR reads with MiXCR. Of approximately 200,000 distinct CDR3 sequences in the sample, about 37% were seen once. The specimen was blood, either unsorted or a sorted T cell fraction (not recorded which). The receptors come from a human donor who was either an allogeneic HSCT recipient or a stem cell or donor lymphocyte infusion donor (not recorded which). It is not recorded whose cells these are; they may come from a transplant donor. Both conserved end residues are part of each CDR3. Each record gives: CDR3 protein, CDR3 DNA, D gene, J gene, V gene, clone size. D genes are given only for firm matches. Clone size is shown for a subset of rows, as once, few, many or a class of expanded clone.

CDR3 protein: CSARPTVSNQPQHF
CDR3 DNA: TGCAGTGCCAGACCTACAGTCAGCAATCAGCCCCAGCATTTT
D gene: -
J gene: TRBJ1-5
V gene: TRBV20-1
clone size: few

CDR3 protein: CASSYSRGTEAFF
CDR3 DNA: TGTGCCAGCAGCTATAGTAGGGGCACTGAAGCTTTCTTT
D gene: -
J gene: TRBJ1-1
V gene: TRBV7-3
clone size: -

CDR3 protein: CSVDPGWRIPYF
CDR3 DNA: TGCAGCGTTGATCCGGGGTGGCGTATACCGTATTTT
D gene: -
J gene: TRBJ2-3
V gene: TRBV29-1
clone size: few

CDR3 protein: CATSRVNTEAFF
CDR3 DNA: TGTGCCACCAGCAGGGTAAACACTGAAGCTTTCTTT
D gene: -
J gene: TRBJ1-1
V gene: TRBV15
clone size: few

CDR3 protein: CASRAYRSASLNEQFF
CDR3 DNA: TGTGCCAGCAGAGCTTACAGGTCGGCGAGTTTGAATGAGCAGTTCTTC
D gene: -
J gene: TRBJ2-1
V gene: TRBV5-6
clone size: many

CDR3 protein: CASSLRWMETQYF
CDR3 DNA: TGTGCCAGCAGCCTGAGGTGGATGGAGACCCAGTACTTC
D gene: -
J gene: TRBJ2-5
V gene: TRBV3-1
clone size: -

CDR3 protein: CASSLVRDQPQHF
CDR3 DNA: TGTGCCAGCAGTTTGGTCAGGGATCAGCCCCAGCATTTT
D gene: -
J gene: TRBJ1-5
V gene: TRBV12-3/TRBV12-4
clone size: few

CDR3 protein: CSASPATGSSGNTIYF
CDR3 DNA: TGCAGTGCTAGCCCCGCGACAGGAAGCTCTGGAAACACCATATATTTT
D gene: -
J gene: TRBJ1-3
V gene: TRBV20-1
clone size: -

CDR3 protein: CSVDRDSSYNEQFF
CDR3 DNA: TGCAGCGTCGACCGGGACAGCTCCTACAATGAGCAGTTCTTC
D gene: TRBD1
J gene: TRBJ2-1
V gene: TRBV29-1
clone size: -

CDR3 protein: CASSLAVGEQFF
CDR3 DNA: TGCGCCAGCAGCTTGGCGGTGGGTGAGCAGTTCTTC
D gene: -
J gene: TRBJ2-1
V gene: TRBV5-1
clone size: -

CDR3 protein: CASSPGTDQYNEQFF
CDR3 DNA: TGTGCCAGCAGTCCGGGGACAGACCAGTACAATGAGCAGTTCTTC
D gene: TRBD1
J gene: TRBJ2-1
V gene: TRBV27
clone size: -

CDR3 protein: CASSLGGPLNYGYTF
CDR3 DNA: TGTGCCAGCAGCTTGGGAGGGCCGTTAAACTATGGCTACACCTTC
D gene: -
J gene: TRBJ1-2
V gene: TRBV5-4
clone size: -

CDR3 protein: CASSLAPGQLNYEQYF
CDR3 DNA: TGTGCCAGCAGCTTGGCCCCGGGACAGCTAAACTACGAGCAGTACTTC
D gene: TRBD1
J gene: TRBJ2-7
V gene: TRBV5-5
clone size: -

CDR3 protein: CASSPITGQPYEQYF
CDR3 DNA: TGCGCCAGCAGCCCGATTACCGGACAGCCCTACGAGCAGTACTTC
D gene: -
J gene: TRBJ2-7
V gene: TRBV5-1
clone size: -

CDR3 protein: CAISEQNTEAFF
CDR3 DNA: TGTGCCATCAGTGAACAGAACACTGAAGCTTTCTTT
D gene: -
J gene: TRBJ1-1
V gene: TRBV10-3
clone size: few

CDR3 protein: CASSSPWSTEAFF
CDR3 DNA: TGCGCCAGCAGCTCCCCCTGGTCCACTGAAGCTTTCTTT
D gene: -
J gene: TRBJ1-1
V gene: TRBV5-1
clone size: -

CDR3 protein: CASSLSYRDDYGYTF
CDR3 DNA: TGTGCCAGCAGCTTATCGTACAGGGACGACTATGGCTACACCTTC
D gene: -
J gene: TRBJ1-2
V gene: TRBV11-2
clone size: -

CDR3 protein: CASSYGRNTGELFF
CDR3 DNA: TGTGCCAGCAGCTACGGACGGAACACCGGGGAGCTGTTTTTT
D gene: -
J gene: TRBJ2-2
V gene: TRBV7-2
clone size: -

CDR3 protein: CASGTGYEADTQYF
CDR3 DNA: TGTGCCAGTGGGACAGGGTACGAGGCAGATACGCAGTATTTT
D gene: TRBD1
J gene: TRBJ2-3
V gene: TRBV19
clone size: -

CDR3 protein: CASSPKVRGTYNEQFF
CDR3 DNA: TGTGCCAGCAGCCCCAAAGTGAGGGGTACCTACAATGAGCAGTTCTTC
D gene: -
J gene: TRBJ2-1
V gene: TRBV7-3
clone size: -

CDR3 protein: CASSEAGTGSNEQYF
CDR3 DNA: TGTGCCAGCAGTGAAGCGGGGACAGGGTCCAACGAGCAGTACTTC
D gene: TRBD1
J gene: TRBJ2-7
V gene: TRBV6-1
clone size: few

CDR3 protein: CSAADRGAQPQHF
CDR3 DNA: TGCAGTGCTGCGGACAGGGGGGCTCAGCCCCAGCATTTT
D gene: TRBD1
J gene: TRBJ1-5
V gene: TRBV20-1
clone size: -

CDR3 protein: CASSLHRGRGADTQYF
CDR3 DNA: TGTGCCAGCAGTTTACACAGGGGGCGAGGGGCAGATACGCAGTATTTT
D gene: TRBD1
J gene: TRBJ2-3
V gene: TRBV12-3/TRBV12-4
clone size: few

CDR3 protein: CASSFFFGTREKLFF
CDR3 DNA: TGTGCCAGCAGCTTCTTTTTCGGGACTCGAGAAAAACTGTTTTTT
D gene: -
J gene: TRBJ1-4
V gene: TRBV7-9
clone size: -

CDR3 protein: CASRYLTVLGAPYSNQPQHF
CDR3 DNA: TGTGCCAGCAGGTACTTAACAGTCCTCGGGGCACCGTATAGCAATCAGCCCCAGCATTTT
D gene: -
J gene: TRBJ1-5
V gene: TRBV12-3/TRBV12-4
clone size: few

CDR3 protein: CASSQIISGANQPQHF
CDR3 DNA: TGCGCCAGCAGCCAAATAATCTCAGGCGCTAATCAGCCCCAGCATTTT
D gene: -
J gene: TRBJ1-5
V gene: TRBV4-1
clone size: -

CDR3 protein: CASSVTADYGYTF
CDR3 DNA: TGTGCCAGCAGCGTAACAGCTGACTATGGCTACACCTTC
D gene: -
J gene: TRBJ1-2
V gene: TRBV9
clone size: -

CDR3 protein: CASSWGQGREKLFF
CDR3 DNA: TGTGCCAGCAGTTGGGGACAGGGAAGAGAAAAACTGTTTTTT
D gene: TRBD1
J gene: TRBJ1-4
V gene: TRBV12-3/TRBV12-4
clone size: few